The 21 T cell receptor beta chains below all came from one sample that was sequenced in a study of siplizumab effects on memory and regulatory T cells. Measured with immunoSEQ multiplex PCR; TCRdb has only the in-frame clones, and not every one. The table shows around 95,000 clones, with about nine tenths occurring only once. The material sequenced was CD4+ T cells sorted from blood. The receptors were gathered from a human donor in good health.

The chain combines TRBV7-6 with TRBJ2-7; no reliable D call. Trimming left V 5 bases short and J 1 base short, with 12 bases between. The germline gives CDR1 SGHVS, CDR2 FNYEAQ. The CDR3 is 14 amino acids. CDR3 DNA: TGTGCCAGCAGCCCCGGATCAACTTCCTACGAGCAGTACTTC. It translates to CASSPGSTSYEQYF.

The genes are TRBV10-3 and TRBJ2-3; 7 nucleotides match TRBD2. The ends lost 6 bases at V and 8 bases at J; junction bases unmatched: 11. The CDR3 covers 14 residues. Per the germline V gene, CDR1 is ENHRY and CDR2 is SYGVKD. CDR3 sequence (DNA): TGTGCCATCAGCGACTCCCGGGGGGTTGTTACGCAGTATTTT. As protein: CAISDSRGVVTQYF.

V is TRBV28 and J is TRBJ2-3; 8 nucleotides line up with TRBD2. The V and J ends lost 5 bases and 2 bases, in that order; junction bases with no gene match: 6. The CDR3 consists of 15 residues. Germline values: CDR1 MDHEN, CDR2 SYDVKM. The CDR3 DNA reads TGTGCCAGCAGTCCGAGCGGGGGACTCACAGATACGCAGTATTTT. This gives the protein CASSPSGGLTDTQYF.

CDR3 amino acids: CSVERTNTGELFF. DNA for the CDR3: TGCAGCGTTGAACGGACTAACACCGGGGAGCTGTTTTTT. The chain joins TRBV29-1 to TRBJ2-2, with TRBD2 as a possible D gene (5 bases). The CDR3 sequence is 13 residues long. The V gene's germline CDR1 is SQVTM and CDR2 ANQGSEA. Trimming shortened V by 2 bases and J by 2 bases, and 6 bases separated the two germline ends.

V is TRBV11-2 and J is TRBJ1-3; unclear D gene. The CDR3 loop spans 12 amino acids. V lost 5 bases and J lost 15, with 17 bases in between. CDR1 SGHAT and CDR2 FQNNGV come from the germline V gene. The CDR3 sequence is CASSPDRARTYF. The CDR3 DNA reads TGTGCCAGCAGCCCGGACCGAGCGCGAACATATTTT. Complete variable domain (other parts from reference TRBV11-2 and TRBJ1-3): EAGVAQSPRYKIIEKRQSVAFWCNPISGHATLYWYQQILGQGPKLLIQFQNNGVVDDSQLPKDRFSAERLKGVDSTLKIQPAKLEDSAVYLCASSPDRARTYFGEGSWLTVV.

This rearrangement joins TRBV30 to TRBJ1-5; no clear D gene. This CDR3 contains 14 residues. V shed 0 bases and J shed 3 bases, with 9 bases lying between them. Germline CDR1 is GTSNPN and CDR2 is SVGIG (reference sequence). The CDR3 bases are TGTGCCTGGAGTGTGAAGGGTCCCAATCAGCCCCAGCATTTT. Translation: CAWSVKGPNQPQHF.

The V call is TRBV10-3, the J call TRBJ2-7; perhaps TRBD1 as D (6 bases). The germline V gene encodes CDR1 ENHRY and CDR2 SYGVKD. This CDR3 has 14 residues. Trimming stripped 6 bases from V and 3 bases from J, with 15 bases between. Here the CDR3 DNA reads TGTGCCATCAGGGGAACAGGCAGGGGCTACGAGCAGTACTTC. Translation: CAIRGTGRGYEQYF.

The rearrangement joins TRBV14 to TRBJ1-2; unclear D gene. Germline loops: CDR1 SGHDN, CDR2 FVKESK. V gave up 1 base and J gave up 1 base, with 7 bases separating them. CDR3 length: 14 residues. The CDR3 spells CASSQGRINYGYTF. CDR3 nucleotide sequence: TGTGCCAGCAGCCAAGGGCGGATTAACTATGGCTACACCTTC.

V and J are TRBV7-2 and TRBJ1-5; D uncertain. The CDR3 covers 15 residues. Between the trimmed V and J ends, which lost 1 base and 9 bases, there was a span of 16 bases. Germline lookup yields CDR1 SGHTA and CDR2 FQGNSA. CDR3 loop: CASSLGAGTNTPQHF. The CDR3 coding sequence is TGTGCCAGCAGCTTAGGTGCTGGAACCAATACGCCCCAGCATTTT.

This rearrangement joins TRBV28 to TRBJ1-5, with D maybe TRBD1 (6 bases). This CDR3 spans 14 amino acids. Germline V CDR1 and CDR2: MDHEN, SYDVKM. V was shortened by 5 bases and J by 6 bases, with 14 bases between the two germline ends. The CDR3 DNA follows: TGTGCCAGCAGTGGCAGGGGTGGTATTCAGCCCCAGCATTTT. It specifies CASSGRGGIQPQHF.

The chain combines TRBV10-3 with TRBJ1-2; D uncertain. The CDR3 loop spans 13 amino acids. Germline V gives CDR1 ENHRY, CDR2 SYGVKD. The V end was cut by 5 bases, the J end by 4 bases, with 11 bases between. The CDR3 DNA follows: TGTGCCATCAGTACCGAGGACTCCTATGGCTACACCTTC. Amino acid sequence: CAISTEDSYGYTF.

This clone was seen a handful of times. The chain employs TRBV6-5 and TRBJ2-7, with 7 bases that match TRBD2. Looked up from germline, CDR1 is MNHEY and CDR2 is SVGAGI. V trimming: 5 bases; J trimming: 6 bases; junction bases outside the gene matches: 13. The CDR3 extends over 15 amino acids. The DNA of the CDR3 is TGTGCCAGCAGTCCGATGGGAGGGGCCCTCTCCGAGCAGTACTTC. This sequence encodes CASSPMGGALSEQYF.

The chain employs TRBV11-2 and TRBJ2-4, with D unresolved. The CDR3 runs to 13 residues. CDR1 SGHAT and CDR2 FQNNGV come from the germline V gene. Trimming shortened V by 2 bases and J by 6 bases, and 8 bases separated the two germline ends. As DNA, the CDR3 is TGTGCCAGCAGCTTACACTCACCAAACATTCAGTACTTC. The encoded protein is CASSLHSPNIQYF.

The CDR3 spells CASSFPALSPMNTEAFF. CDR3 coding DNA: TGTGCCAGCAGCTTCCCAGCGCTAAGCCCCATGAACACTGAAGCTTTCTTT. The chain joins TRBV7-2 to TRBJ1-1; D call uncertain. Germline V lookup: CDR1 SGHTA, CDR2 FQGNSA. Trimming took off 3 bases at V and 0 bases at J, with 17 bases between the two ends. This CDR3 spans 17 amino acids. Supplemented by reference TRBV7-2 and TRBJ1-1, the full variable domain reads GAGVSQSPSNKVTEKGKDVELRCDPISGHTALYWYRQSLGQGLEFLIYFQGNSAPDKSGLPSDRFSAERTGGSVSTLTIQRTQQEDSAVYLCASSFPALSPMNTEAFFGQGTRLTVV.

This rearrangement joins TRBV7-2 to TRBJ2-7; TRBD2 aligns across 11 bases. CDR1 SGHTA and CDR2 FQGNSA come from the germline V gene. J was trimmed by 1 base and V by 3 bases; bases with no gene match: 2. CDR3 length: 15 amino acids. The CDR3 protein is CASSLGLAVSYEQYF. As DNA, the CDR3 is TGTGCCAGCAGCTTGGGACTAGCGGTATCCTACGAGCAGTACTTC.

The chain joins TRBV18 to TRBJ1-1; D call uncertain. Germline CDR1 and CDR2: KGHSH and LQKENI. The ends were cut back, 6 bases at V and 6 bases at J, with 11 bases in the middle. This CDR3 contains 12 residues. The CDR3 DNA reads TGTGCCAGCTCGGGTCAGATGGCTGAAGCTTTCTTT. Protein sequence: CASSGQMAEAFF.

The genes are TRBV5-6 and TRBJ1-6; 10 positions match TRBD1. V shed 5 bases and J 7 bases; nucleotides not matched to a gene: 9. The CDR3 contains 16 residues. Per the germline V gene, CDR1 is SGHDT and CDR2 is YYEEEE. The CDR3: CASRPDRGRGNSPLHF. CDR3 sequence (DNA): TGTGCCAGCAGACCGGACAGGGGGAGAGGGAATTCACCCCTCCACTTT. Full variable domain (outside the CDR3, taken from reference TRBV5-6 and TRBJ1-6): DAGVTQSPTHLIKTRGQQVTLRCSPKSGHDTVSWYQQALGQGPQFIFQYYEEEERQRGNFPDRFSGHQFPNYSSELNVNALLLGDSALYLCASRPDRGRGNSPLHFGNGTRLTVT.

This rearrangement joins TRBV5-1 to TRBJ2-3, with D possibly being TRBD2 (5 bases). With 0 bases removed from V and 0 bases from J, the gap between germline ends came to 14 bases. The CDR3 is made up of 17 amino acids. CDR1 is SGHRS, CDR2 YFSETQ, per germline. For the CDR3, the DNA is TGCGCCAGCAGCTTGGTTTCGGGCGGGCGTAGCACAGATACGCAGTATTTT. Its protein is CASSLVSGGRSTDTQYF. The full variable domain, completed using reference TRBV5-1 and TRBJ2-3, is KAGVTQTPRYLIKTRGQQVTLSCSPISGHRSVSWYQQTPGQGLQFLFEYFSETQRNKGNFPGRFSGRQFSNSRSEMNVSTLELGDSALYLCASSLVSGGRSTDTQYFGPGTRLTVL.

The rearrangement joins TRBV7-2 to TRBJ2-1, with unresolved D. Trimming pared 5 bases from V and 6 bases from J, leaving 8 bases between. There are 12 residues in the CDR3. Looked up from germline, CDR1 is SGHTA and CDR2 is FQGNSA. The CDR3 loop reads CASSQSTNEQFF. The CDR3 coding sequence is TGTGCCAGCAGCCAAAGTACCAATGAGCAGTTCTTC. Complete variable domain (other parts from reference TRBV7-2 and TRBJ2-1): GAGVSQSPSNKVTEKGKDVELRCDPISGHTALYWYRQSLGQGLEFLIYFQGNSAPDKSGLPSDRFSAERTGGSVSTLTIQRTQQEDSAVYLCASSQSTNEQFFGPGTRLTVL.

The V call is TRBV10-3, the J call TRBJ2-3; D may be TRBD2 (5 bases). The CDR3 has 13 residues. Germline V gene lookup returns CDR1 ENHRY and CDR2 SYGVKD. V dropped 4 bases and J dropped 0 bases, with 5 bases sitting between them. CDR3 sequence: CAISGGSTDTQYF. Written as DNA, the CDR3 is TGTGCCATCAGTGGAGGGAGCACAGATACGCAGTATTTT.

The gene calls are TRBV6-5 and TRBJ1-1; D gene unclear. Trimming removed 0 bases from V and 3 bases from J, with 8 bases in between. Germline V CDR1 and CDR2: MNHEY, SVGAGI. The CDR3 sequence is 14 residues long. The CDR3 DNA reads TGTGCCAGCAGTTACTCTTGGAGGGACACTGAAGCTTTCTTT. It codes for CASSYSWRDTEAFF.